The rows below give T cell receptor beta chains drawn from one sample of a study of blood T cell repertoires in COVID-19. Clones were read by immunoSEQ multiplex PCR, and TCRdb kept only the in-frame ones, dropping some. The table has approximately 430,000 clones, roughly 88% seen once; the top ten hold around 1.4%. The sequencing input was peripheral blood. Receptors were obtained from a woman aged 25 to 39 with active or convalescent COVID-19. CDR3s include the opening cysteine and the closing phenylalanine or tryptophan. Each record gives: J gene, V gene, D gene, clone size, CDR3 protein, CDR3 DNA. D genes are given only for firm matches. Size is stated for part of the rows, as once, few or many counts, or as a class when the clone is expanded.

>TRBJ2-7|TRBV6-5|TRBD2|-
CASSSSGRKSYEQYF
TGTGCCAGCAGTTCTAGCGGGAGGAAGTCCTACGAGCAGTACTTC
>TRBJ2-1|TRBV19|TRBD2|-
CASSISSGIWDEQFF
TGTGCCAGTAGTATATCTAGCGGGATCTGGGATGAGCAGTTCTTC
>TRBJ2-6|TRBV2|-|-
CASSAGTSNVLTF
TGTGCCAGCAGTGCCGGGACAAGTAACGTCCTGACTTTC
>TRBJ2-1|TRBV10-1|-|-
CASSVGDEQFF
TGCGCCAGCAGCGTAGGAGATGAGCAGTTCTTC
>TRBJ1-6|TRBV6-5|TRBD1|-
CASSWRDSKNSPLHF
TGTGCCAGCAGTTGGCGGGACAGCAAAAATTCACCCCTCCACTTT
>TRBJ1-1|TRBV27|-|-
CAIDRKRTEAFF
TGTGCCATCGACAGGAAGAGGACTGAAGCTTTCTTT
>TRBJ1-3|TRBV4-1|-|once
CASSQGEGTGNTIYF
TGCGCCAGCAGCCAAGGAGAGGGCACTGGAAACACCATATATTTT
>TRBJ2-1|TRBV24-1|TRBD1|-
CATSDPGQGAGEQFF
TGTGCCACCAGTGATCCGGGACAGGGGGCAGGTGAGCAGTTCTTC
>TRBJ2-1|TRBV19|TRBD1|-
CASSKPGQGGPLNYNEQFF
TGTGCCAGTAGTAAACCGGGACAGGGGGGCCCACTGAACTACAATGAGCAGTTCTTC
>TRBJ2-2|TRBV12-5|TRBD1|-
CASTQGAGELFF
TGTGCTAGTACCCAGGGGGCCGGGGAGCTGTTTTTT
>TRBJ2-5|TRBV3-1/TRBV3-2|TRBD2|-
CASSQGGTISSYF
TGTGCCAGCAGCCAAGGAGGGACTATAAGTTCGTACTTC
>TRBJ2-1|TRBV4-1|TRBD2|-
CASSLAGGYEQFF
TGCGCCAGCAGCCTAGCGGGAGGGTATGAGCAGTTCTTC
>TRBJ2-5|TRBV4-2|TRBD2|once
CASSPRAGEETQYF
TGTGCCAGCAGCCCTCGAGCGGGGGAAGAGACCCAGTACTTC
>TRBJ2-3|TRBV6-5|-|-
CASSKLNTQYF
TGTGCCAGCAGTAAACTGAATACGCAGTATTTT
>TRBJ2-2|TRBV5-8|-|-
CASRTGILFSGELFF
TGTGCCAGCAGAACCGGGATCTTGTTTTCCGGGGAGCTGTTTTTT
>TRBJ1-3|TRBV5-4|TRBD1|-
CASSDRDREGNTIYF
TGTGCCAGCAGCGACCGGGACAGAGAAGGAAACACCATATATTTT
>TRBJ1-1|TRBV6-5|-|-
CASTSGMNTEAFF
TGTGCCAGCACGTCGGGTATGAACACTGAAGCTTTCTTT
>TRBJ2-7|TRBV19|TRBD1|few
CASSNLRTGWSYEQYF
TGTGCCAGTAGTAACTTAAGGACAGGGTGGTCCTACGAGCAGTACTTC
>TRBJ2-5|TRBV5-1|TRBD1|-
CASSEQPRGQETQYF
TGCGCCAGCAGCGAACAACCCAGGGGGCAAGAGACCCAGTACTTC
>TRBJ2-3|TRBV14|-|-
CASSLPGKRTDTQYF
TGTGCCAGCAGCCTACCGGGGAAGAGGACAGATACGCAGTATTTT
>TRBJ2-3|TRBV6-4|TRBD1|-
CASSDSGQGAFTTDTQYF
TGTGCCAGCAGTGACTCGGGACAGGGGGCGTTTACAACAGATACGCAGTATTTT
>TRBJ2-1|TRBV9|TRBD2|-
CASSVLAGVPYNEQFF
TGTGCCAGCAGCGTTTTAGCGGGGGTCCCCTACAATGAGCAGTTCTTC
>TRBJ2-7|TRBV18|-|-
CASSPSQGQHHEQYF
TGTGCCAGCTCACCCTCCCAAGGACAGCATCACGAGCAGTACTTC
>TRBJ2-4|TRBV4-1|-|-
CASSQFARVTKNIQYF
TGCGCCAGCAGCCAATTTGCCAGGGTGACCAAAAACATTCAGTACTTC
>TRBJ2-7|TRBV6-5|-|few
CASSWGGGYEQYF
TGTGCCAGCAGTTGGGGGGGCGGGTACGAGCAGTACTTC
>TRBJ1-5|TRBV6-5|-|-
CASGAVSNQPQHF
TGTGCCAGTGGTGCAGTTAGCAATCAGCCCCAGCATTTT
>TRBJ2-7|TRBV20-1|-|-
CSASPTPGTSYEQYF
TGCAGTGCTAGTCCCACCCCCGGGACAAGCTACGAGCAGTACTTC
>TRBJ1-4|TRBV12-3/TRBV12-4|-|-
CASSPGVREKLFF
TGTGCCAGCAGCCCAGGGGTTAGGGAAAAACTGTTTTTT
>TRBJ1-2|TRBV3-1/TRBV3-2|TRBD1|-
CASSQARQGNYGYTF
TGTGCCAGCAGCCAAGCGAGACAGGGGAACTATGGCTACACCTTC
>TRBJ1-1|TRBV7-6|TRBD1|-
CASSPRQGASTEAFF
TGTGCCAGCAGCCCCCGACAGGGGGCTTCTACTGAAGCTTTCTTT
>TRBJ1-2|TRBV19|TRBD1|few
CAGGDRVEGYTF
TGTGCCGGTGGGGACAGGGTGGAAGGCTACACCTTC
>TRBJ2-4|TRBV2|TRBD1|once
CASSGTGRKNIQYF
TGTGCCAGCAGCGGGACAGGGAGAAAAAACATTCAGTACTTC
>TRBJ1-2|TRBV5-4|-|-
CASSDRDTDNYGYTF
TGTGCCAGCAGCGACCGGGACACCGATAACTATGGCTACACCTTC
>TRBJ1-6|TRBV6-1|-|once
CASSEGDWDSPLHF
TGTGCCAGCAGTGAAGGGGACTGGGATTCACCCCTCCACTTT
>TRBJ1-2|TRBV3-1/TRBV3-2|-|-
CASSPSQGSYYGYTF
TGTGCCAGCAGCCCCTCGCAGGGCTCCTACTATGGCTACACCTTC
>TRBJ2-2|TRBV19|TRBD1|-
CASRIAWTGQTGELFF
TGTGCCAGTAGGATCGCCTGGACAGGGCAAACCGGGGAGCTGTTTTTT
>TRBJ2-7|TRBV5-6|-|-
CASSLGGDYEQYF
TGTGCCAGCAGCTTAGGGGGAGACTACGAGCAGTACTTC
>TRBJ1-1|TRBV6-5|TRBD1|-
CASTQNRGNTEAFF
TGTGCCAGCACCCAGAACAGGGGGAACACTGAAGCTTTCTTT
>TRBJ1-2|TRBV19|-|-
CASSGYRYGYTF
TGTGCCAGTAGTGGCTACAGGTATGGCTACACCTTC
>TRBJ2-3|TRBV19|TRBD1|-
CASSIDGTGWEDTQYF
TGTGCCAGTAGTATAGACGGGACAGGGTGGGAAGATACGCAGTATTTT
>TRBJ2-3|TRBV4-1|TRBD2|-
CASSQETSGSLFTDTQYF
TGCGCCAGCAGCCAAGAGACTAGCGGGAGTTTGTTTACAGATACGCAGTATTTT
>TRBJ2-7|TRBV5-5|-|-
CASSSLTGSSYEQYF
TGTGCCAGCAGCTCGCTAACAGGAAGCTCCTACGAGCAGTACTTC
>TRBJ2-1|TRBV6-6|TRBD2|-
CASTQTSGYNEQFF
TGTGCCAGCACCCAGACTAGCGGATACAATGAGCAGTTCTTC
>TRBJ1-2|TRBV4-1|-|-
CASADGRLGANNYGYTF
TGCGCCAGCGCCGATGGCAGGCTTGGGGCAAATAACTATGGCTACACCTTC
>TRBJ2-5|TRBV6-5|TRBD2|-
CASTTGGGGETQYF
TGTGCCAGCACGACGGGGGGAGGAGGGGAGACCCAGTACTTC
>TRBJ2-7|TRBV18|TRBD1|-
CASSPNRGSYEQYF
TGTGCCAGCTCACCAAACAGGGGTAGCTACGAGCAGTACTTC
>TRBJ2-7|TRBV6-5|TRBD1|-
CASRQGGYEQYF
TGTGCCAGCAGACAGGGGGGCTACGAGCAGTACTTC
>TRBJ1-6|TRBV5-5|-|-
CASSLGSGGGNSPLHF
TGTGCCAGCAGCTTGGGCAGCGGGGGTGGCAATTCACCCCTCCACTTT